This T cell receptor (beta chain) was obtained from a study of T cell responses to AZD1222 COVID-19 vaccine. Clones were read by immunoSEQ multiplex PCR, and TCRdb kept only the in-frame ones, dropping some. The table includes over 100,000 clones, 89% detected once. The CDR3 loop spans 15 amino acids. The ends lost 7 bases at V and 1 base at J; junction bases unmatched: 7. The germline gives CDR1 MNHEY, CDR2 SVGAGI. Here the sequenced sample was peripheral blood, taken on day 0 of AZD1222 vaccination. The clonotype comes from an adult in good health. The V and J genes are TRBV6-5 and TRBJ2-1, with 7 bases aligning to TRBD1. The CDR3: CASITRDSSYNEQFF. The CDR3 DNA sequence: TGTGCCAGCATTACCCGGGACAGTTCCTACAATGAGCAGTTCTTC.